This T cell receptor (beta chain) stems from a study of OX40 agonist ivuxolimab in advanced cancers. In the study overall: Approximately 40% of patients had received prior checkpoint inhibitor therapy. General study points: At 0.1 to 3.0 mg/kg, clonal expansion of CD4+ and CD8+ blood T cells had occurred by week 6. In general, CD8+ T cells held more expanded clones than CD4+ did, on average. The 0.1-3.0 mg/kg partial responders had among the lowest clonal expansion.

Comments on this clone: Its antigen is unidentified.

The V end lost 2 bases, the J end lost 11 bases, and 15 bases lay between the germline ends. The length of the CDR3 is 13 residues. Germline V gene lookup returns CDR1 MNHEY and CDR2 SVGAGI. Some clones are missing from TCRdb's copy, which holds only in-frame ones; the method was immunoSEQ multiplex PCR. The sample has under 100,000 clones; more than 65% are singletons. This receptor was taken from an adult with an advanced solid tumor such as melanoma, head and neck, liver or kidney cancer. This chain joins TRBV6-5 and TRBJ1-1; D call uncertain. The source was CD4+ or CD8+ T cells sorted from blood, collected in a trial of the OX40 agonist ivuxolimab. CDR3: CASSYDLSVRAFF. DNA of the CDR3: TGTGCCAGCAGTTACGATCTTTCAGTCCGGGCTTTCTTT.